The sequence of this T cell receptor (beta chain) was determined in a study of vaccination and CD4 T cells after COVID-19. About the research overall: No peptide, an HIV-1 Nef pool, or a CEFX pool was what each control culture received.

An Oncomine TCR Beta short-read assay was used to sequence the DNA from cultured CD4+ T cells. TCRdb passed the PCR reads through MiXCR, listing each CDR3 protein once. The sample lists several thousand distinct CDR3 sequences; around 53% were seen once. Regarding treatment: roughly ten-day PBMC culture with coronavirus spike peptide pools or control peptides (ViraFEST assay). From the unexposed donor, CD4+ T cells were collected ahead of the COVID-19 pandemic (2011-2018). Remarks on this clonotype: Its antigen remains unknown.

Germline CDR1 reads MNHEY; CDR2 reads SVGEGT. The CDR3 extends over 18 amino acids. The junction had 19 bases not matched to a gene; V was cut back by 5 bases and J by 6 bases. Sequences were obtained from CD4+ T cells from blood, cultured in vitro. The sequence was obtained from a human donor in good health. The chain recombines TRBV6-2 or TRBV6-3 with TRBJ1-5; 7 bases are shared with TRBD1. CDR3 DNA sequence: TGTGCCAGCAGTACGGGGACAGTCGGTCGGGGCGATATTCAGCCCCAGCATTTT. This sequence encodes CASSTGTVGRGDIQPQHF.